This T cell receptor beta chain came from a study of cytomegalovirus exposure and HLA in healthy donors. Study-level findings and limits: An apparent linkage of common viral pathogens to several of the most significant clusters emerged in a later analysis.

The PCR used 60 Vbeta and 13 Jbeta primers. TCRdb's table, derived via immunoSEQ multiplex PCR, lists solely in-frame clones and lacks some. The data show about 150,000 clones, and the top ten clones hold about 1.7%. Germline CDR1 and CDR2: SGHTA and FQGNSA. V shed 1 base and J 4 bases; nucleotides not matched to a gene: 1. The CDR3 totals 15 residues. In regard to this clone: Its antigen is unknown.

This clonotype was sampled from a woman aged 45-65 years in good health and CMV-seronegative. V and J are TRBV7-2 and TRBJ2-1, with 10 nucleotides matching TRBD1. Sequences were obtained from PBMCs. The CDR3: CASSLEGQGYNEQFF. CDR3 nucleotide sequence: TGTGCCAGCAGCTTAGAGGGACAGGGGTACAATGAGCAGTTCTTC.